A single sample is the source of the 20 T cell receptor beta chains below, sequenced in a study of cytomegalovirus exposure and HLA in healthy donors. The primer mix had 60 Vbeta and 13 Jbeta primers. Data came from immunoSEQ multiplex PCR; TCRdb stores just in-frame clones and leaves some out. The sample has 150,000 to 200,000 clones; roughly four fifths are singletons. Sequencing used PBMCs. These receptors came from a woman aged 40 to 50 in good health and CMV-seronegative.

The rearrangement links TRBV6-1 to TRBJ1-4; 8 nucleotides line up with TRBD1. The germline CDR1 and CDR2 sequences are MNHNS and SASEGT. V lost 3 bases and J lost 6; bases outside the gene matches: 9. This CDR3 contains 16 residues. This CDR3 reads CASSDPLTTGDEKLFF. In DNA, the CDR3 is TGTGCCAGCAGTGATCCCTTGACGACAGGGGATGAAAAACTGTTTTTT.

This chain connects TRBV6-7 to TRBJ2-2, with D possibly being TRBD1 (5 bases). TRBV6-7 is an ORF; its function is uncertain. The CDR3 contains 15 residues. V shed 8 bases and J shed 13 bases, with 26 bases lying between them. In DNA form, the CDR3 reads TGTGCCAGCGTTCAGGGCGTGTCGTTACCGGTGGGGCTGTTTTTT. This sequence encodes CASVQGVSLPVGLFF.

The rearrangement links TRBV30 to TRBJ1-1; TRBD1 matches 8 bases. The germline CDR1 and CDR2 sequences are GTSNPN and SVGIG (reference sequence). V shed 8 bases, J shed 1 base, and the junction held 12 bases outside the gene matches. The CDR3 loop spans 15 amino acids. The CDR3 spells CALTRSRGQNTEAFF. CDR3 coding DNA: TGTGCCCTAACGCGGAGCAGGGGGCAGAACACTGAAGCTTTCTTT.

In DNA form, the CDR3 reads TGTGCCAGCAGCGGACAGGGGGCTGGGGACACTGAAGCTTTCTTT. Protein product: CASSGQGAGDTEAFF. The V call is TRBV28, the J call TRBJ1-1; 11 positions agree with TRBD1. Trimming at V came to 6 bases and at J to 3 bases, leaving 6 bases not matched to a gene. Per the germline V gene, CDR1 is MDHEN and CDR2 is SYDVKM. CDR3 length: 15 amino acids.

The V and J genes are TRBV15 and TRBJ1-4; D gene uncertain. Germline V gene data show CDR1 as LNHNV and CDR2 as YYDKDF (reference sequence). Trimming cost V 0 bases and J 4 bases, with 12 bases left between them. The CDR3 is 16 amino acids. The CDR3 DNA reads TGTGCCACCAGCAGAGATGGAGGGCAGAATAATGAAAAACTGTTTTTT. This gives the protein CATSRDGGQNNEKLFF.

V gene TRBV5-1 combines with J gene TRBJ2-5; 8 bases align to TRBD2. The CDR3 runs to 15 residues. V lost 4 bases, J lost 2 bases, and 7 bases stayed unmatched. Germline V lookup: CDR1 SGHRS, CDR2 YFSETQ. As DNA, the CDR3 is TGCGCCAGCAGCCCAACGGGGGGGGCGCAAGAGACCCAGTACTTC. Residues: CASSPTGGAQETQYF.

The chain combines TRBV11-2 with TRBJ2-1, with D possibly being TRBD2 (7 bases). CDR1 is SGHAT, CDR2 FQNNGV, per germline. Trimming removed 8 bases from V and 4 bases from J, with 18 bases in between. This CDR3 is built from 15 residues. CDR3 loop: CASVGGAPLYNEQFF. The CDR3 DNA sequence: TGTGCCAGCGTGGGGGGGGCACCTCTATACAATGAGCAGTTCTTC.

The J gene is TRBJ2-1, the V gene TRBV7-9; possible D gene TRBD2, 5 bases. V lost 5 bases to trimming and J lost 5 bases, with 16 bases between them. The CDR3 is made up of 15 amino acids. CDR1 is SEHNR, CDR2 FQNEAQ, per germline (reference sequence). The CDR3 DNA sequence: TGTGCCAGCAGCGTACGAGGGTCCCAGGACAATGAGCAGTTCTTC. Its translation is CASSVRGSQDNEQFF. Variable domain in full (rest from reference TRBV7-9 and TRBJ2-1): DTGVSQNPRHKITKRGQNVTFRCDPISEHNRLYWYRQTLGQGPEFLTYFQNEAQLEKSRLLSDRFSAERPKGSFSTLEIQRTEQGDSAMYLCASSVRGSQDNEQFFGPGTRLTVL.

V and J are TRBV7-9 and TRBJ1-1, with no clear D. Germline V lookup: CDR1 SEHNR, CDR2 FQNEAQ (reference sequence). The germline V and J ends were trimmed by 1 base and 1 base, with 7 bases remaining between them. CDR3 size: 14 residues. For the CDR3, the DNA is TGTGCCAGCAGCTTAGTAAGCCAGAACACTGAAGCTTTCTTT. Translation: CASSLVSQNTEAFF.

This clone has a single count. Other DNA sequences of this sample code for an identical CDR3. The J gene is TRBJ2-7, the V gene TRBV5-1; D gene ambiguous. V lost 3 bases and J lost 0, with 4 bases in between. The CDR3 has 12 residues. The germline V gene has CDR1 SGHRS and CDR2 YFSETQ. Here the CDR3 reads CASSSSSYEQYF. As DNA, the CDR3 is TGCGCCAGCAGCTCGAGCTCCTACGAGCAGTACTTC.

The chain recombines TRBV5-1 with TRBJ2-5; 13 bases are a match to TRBD2. The germline V gene encodes CDR1 SGHRS and CDR2 YFSETQ. The CDR3 runs 16 residues. V gave up 0 bases and J gave up 2 bases; unmatched junction bases: 1. The chain's CDR3 is CASSLGLAGGQETQYF. The CDR3 region has the DNA TGCGCCAGCAGCTTGGGACTAGCGGGAGGACAAGAGACCCAGTACTTC. Based on the CDR3 plus reference TRBV5-1 and TRBJ2-5, the full variable domain is KAGVTQTPRYLIKTRGQQVTLSCSPISGHRSVSWYQQTPGQGLQFLFEYFSETQRNKGNFPGRFSGRQFSNSRSEMNVSTLELGDSALYLCASSLGLAGGQETQYFGPGTRLLVL.

The chain combines TRBV6-5 with TRBJ1-2; possibly TRBD1 for D (5 bases). The CDR3 is 13 residues long. V was pared by 5 bases and J by 10 bases, with 17 bases between. Germline V lookup: CDR1 MNHEY, CDR2 SVGAGI. In DNA form, the CDR3 reads TGTGCCAGCAGTCCCGGGGGTGGGCTACCCTACACCTTC. This translates into CASSPGGGLPYTF.

The sample holds one count of this clone. The genes are TRBV28 and TRBJ1-1, with 7 bases lining up with TRBD1. Germline trimming cut 6 bases from V and 4 bases from J; bases unmatched to any gene: 14. CDR3 length equals 16 residues. Germline V lookup: CDR1 MDHEN, CDR2 SYDVKM. This CDR3 is CASSPIHRGVGTEAFF. In nucleotides, the CDR3 is TGTGCCAGCAGCCCAATCCACAGGGGAGTAGGCACTGAAGCTTTCTTT.

This clone appeared a few times. This chain uses TRBV6-6 with TRBJ1-5, with 8 bases lining up with TRBD1. Germline values: CDR1 MNHNY, CDR2 SVGAGI (reference sequence). CDR3 size: 15 residues. Losses at the gene ends were 4 bases for V and 6 bases for J; bases not matched to a gene: 8. The CDR3 bases are TGTGCCAGCAGTTCAGCGGACAGGGTCGGTCAGCCCCAGCATTTT. Encoded protein: CASSSADRVGQPQHF.

The table lists this clone with a count of one. The chain couples TRBV7-8 to TRBJ2-5; perhaps TRBD2 as D (5 bases). Germline CDR1 SGHVS, CDR2 FQNEAQ. V lost 6 bases and J 1 base, leaving 9 bases between the germline ends. This CDR3 region has 13 residues. CDR3 nucleotides: TGTGCCAGCAGAAAGCGGTCCCAAGAGACCCAGTACTTC. Its protein product is CASRKRSQETQYF. Complete variable domain (other parts from reference TRBV7-8 and TRBJ2-5): GAGVSQSPRYKVAKRGQDVALRCDPISGHVSLFWYQQALGQGPEFLTYFQNEAQLDKSGLPSDRFFAERPEGSVSTLKIQRTQQEDSAVYLCASRKRSQETQYFGPGTRLLVL.

V gene TRBV2 combines with J gene TRBJ2-7, with 11 bases that match TRBD2. V lost 8 bases to trimming and J lost 1 base; unmatched junction nucleotides: 4. The CDR3 extends over 14 amino acids. In germline, CDR1 is SNHLY, CDR2 FYNNEI. CDR3 region: CASGTSGGSYEQYF. CDR3 coding DNA: TGTGCCAGCGGCACTAGCGGGGGATCCTACGAGCAGTACTTC.

The chain has TRBV5-4 and TRBJ1-2; 9 bases align to TRBD1. Per germline, CDR1 SGHNT and CDR2 YYREEE (reference sequence). The CDR3 is 17 residues long. The V and J ends lost 1 base and 8 bases, in that order; junction bases with no gene match: 15. CDR3 DNA: TGTGCCAGCAGCTTGTGGGACTGGACAGGGGATCGGAGGGGCTACACCTTC. This codes for CASSLWDWTGDRRGYTF. Supplemented by reference TRBV5-4 and TRBJ1-2, the full variable domain reads ETGVTQSPTHLIKTRGQQVTLRCSSQSGHNTVSWYQQALGQGPQFIFQYYREEENGRGNFPPRFSGLQFPNYSSELNVNALELDDSALYLCASSLWDWTGDRRGYTFGSGTRLTVV.

This chain connects TRBV30 to TRBJ2-1, with D tentatively TRBD2 (5 bases). Trimming removed 2 bases from V and 10 bases from J, with 9 bases in between. CDR3 length: 11 amino acids. CDR1 is GTSNPN and CDR2 is SVGIG in the germline V gene (reference sequence). Here the CDR3 reads CAWSTSYEQFF. CDR3 DNA: TGTGCCTGGAGTACTAGTTACGAGCAGTTCTTC.

This clone has only a few counts. The genes are TRBV30 and TRBJ2-6, with TRBD1 matching 7 bases. The junction had 3 bases not matched to a gene; V was cut back by 4 bases and J by 0 bases. The CDR3 has 15 residues. Germline-derived CDR1 and CDR2 are GTSNPN and SVGIG (reference sequence). The CDR3 DNA follows: TGTGCCTGGATTAGGGACAGCTCTGGGGCCAACGTCCTGACTTTC. Translated, it gives CAWIRDSSGANVLTF. The variable domain in full, completed from reference TRBV30 and TRBJ2-6, reads SQTIHQWPATLVQPVGSPLSLECTVEGTSNPNLYWYRQAAGRGLQLLFYSVGIGQISSEVPQNLSASRPQDRQFILSSKKLLLSDSGFYLCAWIRDSSGANVLTFGAGSRLTVL.

The CDR3 nucleotides read TGTGCCAGCAGTTACCTTGGGCGGGGACCAGAGACCCAGTACTTC. As protein: CASSYLGRGPETQYF. The chain joins TRBV6-5 to TRBJ2-5, with D perhaps matching TRBD2 (6 bases). CDR3 size: 15 residues. V lost 2 bases and J 4 bases, leaving 14 bases between the germline ends. CDR1 MNHEY and CDR2 SVGAGI come from the germline V gene.